Presented here are 21 T cell receptor beta chains from one specimen sequenced in a study of blood T cell repertoires in COVID-19. Here immunoSEQ multiplex PCR was the method, and the copy in TCRdb shows in-frame clones only, minus some. The sample comprises some 150,000 clones, 84% of which are singletons, and roughly 9.8% rests with the top ten. Sequencing was carried out using peripheral blood. All receptors derive from a woman aged 45-59 years with acute or convalescent COVID-19.

V is TRBV5-1 and J is TRBJ2-1, with a possible D match to TRBD1 (5 bases). V lost 2 bases and J 2 bases, leaving 14 bases between the germline ends. The CDR3 consists of 16 residues. In germline, CDR1 is SGHRS, CDR2 YFSETQ. CDR3 in DNA: TGCGCCAGCAGCTTTGCAGCTGGGGCCCCCTACAATGAGCAGTTCTTC. It codes for CASSFAAGAPYNEQFF.

The J gene is TRBJ2-1, the V gene TRBV19; weak D call: TRBD2 (5 bases). The CDR3 covers 14 residues. V lost 3 bases, J lost 1 base, and 7 bases lay in between. CDR1 is LNHDA and CDR2 is SQIVND in the germline V gene (reference sequence). DNA for the CDR3: TGTGCCAGTAGTATCACTAGTTCCTACAATGAGCAGTTCTTC. Translation: CASSITSSYNEQFF.

The chain combines TRBV27 with TRBJ2-5; 8 bases agree with TRBD1. After removal of 7 bases from V and 2 bases from J, the junction contained 3 bases not matched to a gene. Germline V gene data show CDR1 as MNHEY and CDR2 as SMNVEV (reference sequence). CDR3 length equals 13 residues. Written as DNA, the CDR3 is TGTGCCAGCAAGAGGACAGGGCAAGAGACCCAGTACTTC. Its protein product is CASKRTGQETQYF.

In nucleotides, the CDR3 is TGTGCCAGCTCACCGGGGGGTCTCAACACAGATACGCAGTATTTT. This sequence encodes CASSPGGLNTDTQYF. The J gene is TRBJ2-3, the V gene TRBV18, with D possibly being TRBD2 (6 bases). The germline CDR1 and CDR2 sequences are KGHSH and LQKENI. The CDR3 length is 15 residues. V dropped 3 bases and J dropped 2 bases, with 12 bases sitting between them.

This chain connects TRBV6-6 to TRBJ1-5; 9 positions match TRBD1. The CDR3 has 16 residues. Germline trimming cut 5 bases from V and 7 bases from J; bases unmatched to any gene: 12. Looked up from germline, CDR1 is MNHNY and CDR2 is SVGAGI (reference sequence). The chain's CDR3 is CASSKQGQGLRQPQHF. As DNA, the CDR3 is TGTGCCAGCAGTAAACAGGGACAGGGTTTGAGACAGCCCCAGCATTTT.

The chain carries TRBV27 and TRBJ1-6, with D tentatively TRBD1 (5 bases). The CDR3 extends over 17 amino acids. Germline-derived CDR1 and CDR2 are MNHEY and SMNVEV (reference sequence). V was cut by 5 bases and J by 0 bases, with 14 bases left in between. The DNA of the CDR3 is TGTGCCAGCAGTCTAGACAGAGACAGCTCCTATAATTCACCCCTCCACTTT. Its translation is CASSLDRDSSYNSPLHF.

The rearrangement joins TRBV30 to TRBJ2-2; maybe TRBD1 (6 bases). The CDR3 is made up of 12 amino acids. Trimming removed 5 bases at V and 7 bases at J, with 11 bases between. Germline values: CDR1 GTSNPN, CDR2 SVGIG (reference sequence). Here the CDR3 reads CAWAQGIGELFF. Here the CDR3 DNA reads TGTGCCTGGGCCCAGGGGATCGGGGAGCTGTTTTTT.

The chain employs TRBV7-2 and TRBJ1-3; weak D call: TRBD1 (6 bases). Between the trimmed V and J ends, which lost 0 bases and 3 bases, there was a span of 9 bases. CDR1 is SGHTA, CDR2 FQGNSA, per germline. The CDR3 has 15 residues. The CDR3 DNA follows: TGTGCCAGCAGCTTAGCCCAGGGGAGTGGAAACACCATATATTTT. Translated: CASSLAQGSGNTIYF.

This clone was found many times. The V call is TRBV13, the J call TRBJ1-6; D gene ambiguous. In germline, CDR1 is PRHDT, CDR2 FYEKMQ (reference sequence). The CDR3 is 17 amino acids. The germline V and J ends were trimmed by 0 bases and 7 bases, with 16 bases remaining between them. CDR3: CASSLGEGWSHNSPLHF. CDR3 nucleotides: TGTGCCAGCAGCTTAGGTGAGGGATGGTCGCACAATTCACCCCTCCACTTT.

This sequence joins TRBV6-6 and TRBJ2-7; 7 bases map to TRBD2. Germline V lookup: CDR1 MNHNY, CDR2 SVGAGI (reference sequence). CDR3 length: 11 amino acids. V gave up 7 bases and J gave up 6 bases; unmatched junction bases: 3. CDR3 sequence: CASTSGGEQYF. DNA of the CDR3: TGTGCCAGCACGTCGGGGGGCGAGCAGTACTTC.

The chain employs TRBV28 and TRBJ2-7; TRBD2 matches 7 bases. Trimming at V came to 3 bases and at J to 2 bases, leaving 7 bases not matched to a gene. This CDR3 spans 15 amino acids. Looked up from germline, CDR1 is MDHEN and CDR2 is SYDVKM. The CDR3 is CASSFRLAATYEQYF. CDR3 bases: TGTGCCAGCAGTTTTCGGCTAGCGGCCACCTACGAGCAGTACTTC.

The chain joins TRBV30 to TRBJ1-2, with 7 bases that match TRBD1. CDR3 length: 14 residues. Per the germline V gene, CDR1 is GTSNPN and CDR2 is SVGIG (reference sequence). The trim removed 0 bases at V and 3 bases at J, leaving 4 bases unmatched. In nucleotides, the CDR3 is TGTGCCTGGAGTGTACAGGGGCCTGACTATGGCTACACCTTC. It yields the protein CAWSVQGPDYGYTF.

This chain joins TRBV28 and TRBJ1-4, with TRBD1 as a possible D gene (6 bases). This CDR3 comprises 14 residues. CDR1 and CDR2 from the germline V gene are MDHEN and SYDVKM. V was pared by 5 bases and J by 8 bases, with 15 bases between. CDR3 region: CASSQPGHGEKLFF. CDR3 bases: TGTGCCAGCAGTCAACCGGGACACGGAGAAAAACTGTTTTTT. The complete variable domain, with remaining parts taken from reference TRBV28 and TRBJ1-4, reads DVKVTQSSRYLVKRTGEKVFLECVQDMDHENMFWYRQDPGLGLRLIYFSYDVKMKEKGDIPEGYSVSREKKERFSLILESASTNQTSMYLCASSQPGHGEKLFFGSGTQLSVL.

This sequence joins TRBV6-2 or TRBV6-3 and TRBJ1-1; D uncertain. This CDR3 has 13 amino acids. The germline gives CDR1 MNHEY, CDR2 SVGEGT. V shed 5 bases and J shed 2 bases, with 9 bases lying between them. The CDR3 here is CASSRGENTEAFF. CDR3 coding DNA: TGTGCCAGCAGTCGGGGAGAAAACACTGAAGCTTTCTTT.

This clone was detected only once. The chain combines TRBV6-5 with TRBJ2-5; perhaps TRBD1 as D (6 bases). The CDR3 loop spans 16 amino acids. Germline CDR1 is MNHEY and CDR2 is SVGAGI. V was cut by 2 bases and J by 5 bases, with 18 bases left in between. The CDR3 coding sequence is TGTGCCAGCAGTTACGTGGCAGGGCAGCAGGGGGAGACCCAGTACTTC. Protein product: CASSYVAGQQGETQYF.

This rearrangement joins TRBV11-2 to TRBJ2-5, with TRBD1 identical over 9 bases. CDR3 length: 14 amino acids. Germline V gives CDR1 SGHAT, CDR2 FQNNGV. The J segment lost 5 bases and the V segment lost 5 bases, leaving 6 bases of the junction unmatched. The CDR3 nucleotides are TGTGCCAGCAGCGTCACAGGGGGCCGGGAGACCCAGTACTTC. Translation: CASSVTGGRETQYF.

The genes are TRBV7-2 and TRBJ2-3; 11 positions match TRBD2. Germline assignment: CDR1 SGHTA and CDR2 FQGNSA. The CDR3 contains 16 residues. V lost 4 bases to trimming and J lost 0 bases; unmatched junction nucleotides: 3. The CDR3 coding sequence is TGTGCCAGCAGCTACCTAGCGGGGGGAAGCACAGATACGCAGTATTTT. This sequence encodes CASSYLAGGSTDTQYF.

The genes are TRBV4-1 and TRBJ2-1, with 13 positions matching TRBD2. V lost 4 bases to trimming and J lost 0 bases; unmatched junction nucleotides: 6. This CDR3 has 18 amino acids. Germline loops: CDR1 MGHRA, CDR2 YSYEKL. CDR3 loop: CASSLGLAGRSSYNEQFF. As DNA, the CDR3 is TGCGCCAGCAGCCTGGGACTAGCGGGAAGAAGCTCCTACAATGAGCAGTTCTTC.

This chain joins TRBV7-8 and TRBJ2-7; 7 nucleotides align to TRBD1. The CDR3 extends over 14 amino acids. The germline V gene encodes CDR1 SGHVS and CDR2 FQNEAQ. V lost 4 bases to trimming and J lost 3 bases; unmatched junction nucleotides: 6. The CDR3 protein is CASSSGTANYEQYF. The CDR3 DNA is TGTGCCAGCAGCTCGGGGACAGCTAACTACGAGCAGTACTTC.

The rearrangement uses TRBV7-8 and TRBJ2-5, with 16 nucleotides matching TRBD2. This CDR3 spans 18 amino acids. The ends lost 5 bases at V and 5 bases at J; junction bases unmatched: 11. Germline V gene lookup returns CDR1 SGHVS and CDR2 FQNEAQ. Here the CDR3 DNA reads TGTGCCAGCAGCAATAGGGCCGGGACTAGCGGGAGGGGGGAGACCCAGTACTTC. Translating it yields CASSNRAGTSGRGETQYF.

J is TRBJ1-5 and V is TRBV7-2, with D uncertain. CDR1 SGHTA and CDR2 FQGNSA come from the germline V gene. V dropped 1 base and J dropped 2 bases, with 12 bases sitting between them. CDR3 length: 16 residues. CDR3 region: CASSLEAGQRNQPQHF. The DNA for the CDR3 is TGTGCCAGCAGCTTAGAGGCGGGTCAACGCAATCAGCCCCAGCATTTT.